This TCR beta chain was captured in a study of blood T cells in healthy people across ages. CDR3 length: 15 amino acids. Trimming took off 2 bases at V and 0 bases at J, with 8 bases between the two ends. Per germline, CDR1 SGDLS and CDR2 YYNGEE. This clonotype was detected only a few times. The second PCR ran roughly 7 to 12 cycles with a sample-barcoded 5' primer and J-beta primers. MiXCR, run by TCRdb on the 5' RACE reads, gives a single entry per CDR3 protein. The data show more than 450,000 distinct CDR3 sequences, around 27% seen once. The same data also contributed to another study, on T cells of mothers and their children.

This receptor was obtained from a boy younger than 10 in good health. The V and J genes are TRBV9 and TRBJ1-4, with D possibly TRBD1 on 5 matching bases. Sample: blood. The CDR3 spells CASSVGGATNEKLFF. For the CDR3, the DNA is TGTGCCAGCAGCGTCGGGGGGGCAACTAATGAAAAACTGTTTTTT.